This T cell receptor beta chain was sequenced for a study of blood T cell repertoires in COVID-19. Study context: The cDNA or gDNA used as material had been derived from T cells, B-cell-depleted T cells, or PBMCs.

The CDR3 covers 19 residues. CDR1 and CDR2 from the germline V gene are SGHVS and FNYEAQ. The trim removed 2 bases at V and 0 bases at J, leaving 11 bases unmatched. The method was immunoSEQ multiplex PCR; TCRdb's version includes in-frame clones alone and lacks a portion of them. The table lists about 250,000 clones, around 89% of them singletons, with approximately 9% in the top ten. The source is a man aged 40-49 years who had recovered from COVID-19. Sequenced input: PBMCs or T cells enriched from blood (not recorded which). The chain has TRBV7-6 and TRBJ2-4, with 9 nucleotides matching TRBD2. The DNA of the CDR3 is TGTGCCAGCAGCTTAACACTTTCTAGCGGGACGCGAGCCAAAAACATTCAGTACTTC. Protein: CASSLTLSSGTRAKNIQYF.